The rows below give T cell receptor beta chains drawn from one sample of a study of blood T cell repertoires in COVID-19. The protocol was immunoSEQ multiplex PCR, while the TCRdb copy is restricted to in-frame clones and leaves out a portion. In the table there are 50,000 or so clones, over 85% of which are singletons. Sequenced sample: peripheral blood. These receptors all stem from a human donor in a cohort sampled during active COVID-19. CDR3s include the opening cysteine and the closing phenylalanine or tryptophan. D genes are given only for firm matches. For some rows the clone size is stated as once, few or many, or as a class when expanded; others skip it.

NA,NA,TRBV30,TRBJ1-2,CAWSVSGDYGYTF,TGTGCCTGGAGTGTGTCAGGGGACTATGGCTACACCTTC
NA,NA,TRBV27,TRBJ1-5,CASSREPWDQPQHF,TGTGCCAGCTCACGGGAACCCTGGGATCAGCCCCAGCATTTT
NA,NA,TRBV14,TRBJ1-1,CASSQGARLNTEAFF,TGTGCCAGCAGCCAAGGGGCCAGACTGAACACTGAAGCTTTCTTT
few,NA,TRBV13,TRBJ2-3,CASSTGLPGGADTQYF,TGTGCCAGCAGCACGGGACTCCCCGGAGGGGCGGATACGCAGTATTTT
NA,NA,TRBV9,TRBJ1-2,CASSALTGYGYTF,TGTGCCAGCAGCGCCCTGACGGGCTATGGCTACACCTTC
NA,NA,TRBV28,TRBJ1-6,CASSATGSYNSPLHF,TGTGCCAGCAGCGCCACAGGTTCCTATAATTCACCCCTCCACTTT
NA,NA,TRBV9,TRBJ2-5,CASSVGRKETQYF,TGTGCCAGCAGCGTCGGCAGGAAAGAGACCCAGTACTTC
NA,NA,TRBV5-1,TRBJ2-7,CASSLGGLHTYEQYF,TGCGCCAGCAGCTTGGGGGGGCTCCATACCTACGAGCAGTACTTC
once,TRBD1,TRBV15,TRBJ2-1,CATSRRGQGAYNEQFF,TGTGCCACCAGCAGGAGGGGGCAGGGGGCATATAATGAGCAGTTCTTC
NA,NA,TRBV19,TRBJ1-1,CASSIPGYPEAFF,TGTGCCAGTAGTATACCAGGGTATCCTGAAGCTTTCTTT
NA,NA,TRBV30,TRBJ2-7,CAWSVRDYEQYF,TGTGCCTGGAGTGTCCGGGATTACGAGCAGTACTTC
NA,TRBD1,TRBV27,TRBJ1-1,CASSLLRTGAGREAFF,TGTGCCAGCAGTTTATTAAGGACAGGGGCGGGAAGGGAAGCTTTCTTT
NA,TRBD2,TRBV6-1,TRBJ2-2,CASSEVGGGANTGELFF,TGTGCCAGCAGTGAGGTTGGGGGGGGAGCGAACACCGGGGAGCTGTTTTTT
NA,NA,TRBV30,TRBJ1-1,CAWSVLGTEAFF,TGTGCCTGGAGTGTACTCGGGACTGAAGCTTTCTTT
NA,NA,TRBV12-5,TRBJ2-3,CASGLVRGHLTDTQYF,TGTGCTAGTGGTTTGGTAAGAGGACATCTCACAGATACGCAGTATTTT
NA,TRBD2,TRBV10-2,TRBJ2-1,CASSAERGYNEQFF,TGCGCCAGCAGTGCTGAGCGGGGGTACAATGAGCAGTTCTTC
few,NA,TRBV4-1,TRBJ2-7,CASSRDSTYEQYF,TGCGCCAGCAGTCGGGATTCCACCTACGAGCAGTACTTC
NA,TRBD1,TRBV6-5,TRBJ2-2,CASRRTGNTGELFF,TGTGCCAGCAGGCGGACAGGGAACACCGGGGAGCTGTTTTTT
once,TRBD2,TRBV28,TRBJ2-1,CASKVPGLAGGRGYNEQFF,TGTGCCAGCAAAGTACCGGGACTAGCGGGAGGGCGGGGTTACAATGAGCAGTTCTTC
once,NA,TRBV9,TRBJ2-3,CASSPTGGGDTDTQYF,TGTGCCAGCAGCCCAACTGGTGGCGGAGACACAGATACGCAGTATTTT
NA,TRBD1,TRBV2,TRBJ2-7,CASSASGGQSYEQYF,TGTGCCAGCAGTGCTTCAGGGGGCCAATCCTACGAGCAGTACTTC
few,TRBD1,TRBV15,TRBJ1-2,CATSRDLTGDGYTF,TGTGCCACCAGCAGAGATCTTACAGGGGATGGCTACACCTTC
NA,NA,TRBV6-5,TRBJ2-7,CASSIFGGVGEQYF,TGTGCCAGCAGTATTTTTGGGGGCGTGGGCGAGCAGTACTTC
NA,TRBD1,TRBV5-4,TRBJ1-6,CASNIAGTGNSPLHF,TGTGCCAGCAACATAGCCGGGACAGGGAATTCACCCCTCCACTTT
NA,NA,TRBV24-1,TRBJ2-7,CATSDPTGEEGEQYF,TGTGCCACCAGTGACCCAACAGGGGAGGAGGGCGAGCAGTACTTC
NA,TRBD2,TRBV5-1,TRBJ2-1,CASSSGLAGGPGNEQFF,TGCGCCAGCAGCTCGGGACTAGCGGGAGGGCCGGGTAATGAGCAGTTCTTC
NA,NA,TRBV2,TRBJ2-7,CASTTRRQRYEQYF,TGTGCCAGCACCACCCGGAGACAGCGTTACGAGCAGTACTTC
NA,NA,TRBV7-9,TRBJ1-1,CASSHEGNTEAFF,TGTGCCAGCAGCCATGAGGGGAACACTGAAGCTTTCTTT
NA,NA,TRBV19,TRBJ1-1,CASSVLVGEAVGTEAFF,TGTGCCAGTAGTGTGTTGGTAGGGGAGGCCGTCGGCACTGAAGCTTTCTTT
NA,TRBD2,TRBV6-6,TRBJ2-1,CASSPGLAGGSEQFF,TGTGCCAGCAGTCCGGGACTAGCGGGAGGGTCTGAGCAGTTCTTC
NA,NA,TRBV7-8,TRBJ1-2,CASSVRQDLGWGAF,TGTGCCAGCAGCGTTCGACAGGACCTCGGGTGGGGCGCCTTC
NA,NA,TRBV27,TRBJ1-5,CASRPDFRGRGNQPQHF,TGTGCCAGCAGGCCCGACTTTCGGGGAAGGGGCAATCAGCCCCAGCATTTT
once,NA,TRBV18,TRBJ2-1,CASSQSSFYNEQFF,TGTGCCAGCTCGCAAAGTAGTTTCTACAATGAGCAGTTCTTC
NA,TRBD1,TRBV9,TRBJ2-6,CASLPLRDRGASWGANVLTF,TGTGCCAGTCTCCCGCTCCGGGACAGGGGAGCCTCTTGGGGGGCCAACGTCCTGACTTTC
NA,NA,TRBV5-5,TRBJ2-7,CASSLRGTFDEQYF,TGTGCCAGCAGCTTGCGGGGGACCTTCGACGAGCAGTACTTC
NA,NA,TRBV28,TRBJ2-6,CASSSTVAPGANVLTF,TGTGCCAGCAGCTCCACGGTAGCACCCGGGGCCAACGTCCTGACTTTC